The rows below give T cell receptor beta chains drawn from one sample of a study of cytomegalovirus exposure and HLA in healthy donors. TCRdb keeps only in-frame clones here, not all; method: immunoSEQ multiplex PCR. This sample has about 140,000 clones; 70% to 90% occur once, and the top ten carry 7.5% to 10%. Sequencing was carried out using PBMCs. All receptors derive from a woman aged 18 to 35 in good health and CMV-seropositive. Each CDR3 is given with its conserved first and last residue. The D gene is left open where the match is weak. Clone size is stated in some rows and not others, as once, few, many or a class when expanded.

V	D	J	size	DNA	CDR3
TRBV28	-	TRBJ2-2	-	TGTGCCAGCAGTTTTTATGGCCAGGGGGGCACCGGGGAGCTGTTTTTT	CASSFYGQGGTGELFF
TRBV9	-	TRBJ1-2	-	TGTGCCAGCAGCGTAGCCCAATCTAACTATGGCTACACCTTC	CASSVAQSNYGYTF
TRBV11-3	-	TRBJ2-1	once	TGTGCCAGCAGCCCCCTGGTCGGCGGGGGACATAGTTACAATGAGCAGTTCTTC	CASSPLVGGGHSYNEQFF
TRBV2	TRBD1	TRBJ2-2	-	TGTGCCAGCAGGGGACAGGAGGGTACCGGGGAGCTGTTTTTT	CASRGQEGTGELFF
TRBV7-2	-	TRBJ2-2	once	TGTGCCAGCAGCTTAATGAGCGGGCCGAACACCGGGGAGCTGTTTTTT	CASSLMSGPNTGELFF
TRBV7-2	TRBD2	TRBJ2-1	-	TGTGCCAGCAGCTTAGCGACTAGCGGGGGGGCGAATGAGCAGTTCTTC	CASSLATSGGANEQFF
TRBV10-3	-	TRBJ1-6	few	TGTGCCCTACGTCCTGACTTAAATTCACCCCTCCACTTT	CALRPDLNSPLHF
TRBV30	TRBD2	TRBJ2-5	-	TGTGCCTGGAGTTCGGGAGGCAGCCAAGAGACCCAGTACTTC	CAWSSGGSQETQYF
TRBV19	-	TRBJ1-5	-	TGTGCCAGTACCAATTCCTGGGGCAGGGAAAATCAGCCCCAGCATTTT	CASTNSWGRENQPQHF
TRBV27	TRBD2	TRBJ2-7	once	TGTGCCAGCAGTTTCGGTAGCGGGTCCTCCTACGAGCAGTACTTC	CASSFGSGSSYEQYF
TRBV6-5	-	TRBJ1-5	-	TGTGCCAGCAGGCCGGGGGGGAGAAGCAATCAGCCCCAGCATTTT	CASRPGGRSNQPQHF
TRBV7-6	-	TRBJ1-4	-	TGTGCCAGCAGCTTAGCGCAGGGGACCAATGAAAAACTGTTTTTT	CASSLAQGTNEKLFF